This T cell receptor beta chain was profiled in a study of CD8+ T cells in alopecia areata listed by TCRdb under 2018. With respect to the entire study: Treated patients were enrolled in an open-label pilot trial of oral tofacitinib, 5 to 10 mg twice daily, for moderate-to-severe alopecia areata. Patients received tofacitinib for 6 to 18 months and were then followed off drug for 6 months to check for delayed response and recurrence. Scalp clonality was compared across normal scalp (n=4), patchy alopecia areata scalp (n=8), and alopecia totalis/universalis scalp (n=8). Tofacitinib-treated patients had biopsies at baseline and at 4 and 24 weeks of treatment, with a later scalp biopsy in several patients. To study T cell clonal expansion in alopecia areata, the researchers applied high-throughput TCRbeta sequencing to both the C3H/HeJ mouse model and human patients. RNA was obtained with the PAXgene miRNA kit for fixed scalp, the miRNeasy kit for PBMCs, and the RNeasy kit for mouse skin. Disease severity in treated patients was measured with the SALT score, which quantifies the percentage of affected scalp surface area. TCRbeta CDR3 regions were amplified by immunoSEQ multiplex PCR with 35 Vbeta forward and 13 Jbeta reverse primers. Scalp tissue and sorted CD4+ and CD8+ peripheral blood T cells from patchy and totalis/universalis alopecia areata patients and from healthy controls were covered by human TCRbeta sequencing. Findings and caveats that apply to the study as a whole: During tofacitinib treatment, many expanded lesional clones stuck around in both scalp and blood, and this persistence may partly explain why relapse happens after treatment is stopped. Compared with normal scalp, lesional scalp, particularly in alopecia totalis/universalis, had higher clonality and more expanded CD8+ clones, which suggests antigenic drive. Scalp clonality and the number of expanded CD8+ clones among the top 100 scalp clones were significantly decreased by tofacitinib. Scalp TCR repertoire analysis is complicated because resident alphabeta T cells in normal human skin are also sequenced, whereas mouse skin is dominated by gammadelta T cells. Compared with mice, TCR sequences shared between patients were less clear, possibly partly because of HLA diversity across the patient population. The treated cohort was small, with a single nonresponder, so links between baseline CD8+ expansion and response need larger studies.

V loses 4 bases, J loses 1 base, and the germline ends lie 10 bases apart. The CDR3 runs 14 residues from the cysteine to the phenylalanine. The CDR3 DNA has 42 bases and is translated from base 1. The germline V gene (reference sequence) yields LNHDA for CDR1 and SQIVND for CDR2. What the time point label conveys for this sample: four to five weeks on oral tofacitinib. The sample's treatment or condition label is to be understood as: oral pan-JAK inhibitor, 5-10 mg twice daily. From alopecia areata patients, peripheral blood was collected along with lesional scalp punch biopsies. PBMCs were isolated by density centrifugation and stained for CD3, CD4 and CD8, and CD4+ and CD8+ T cells were sorted on a FACSAria. Libraries were constructed by the immunoSEQ multiplex PCR assay. To provide template for TCR sequencing, every sample had RNA extracted and reverse transcribed into cDNA. First-strand cDNA was synthesized using SuperScript III with a 2:1 mix of oligo-dT and random hexamers. Amplification bias was assessed with a synthetic immune receptor repertoire, and residual bias was removed computationally. Under the source paper's analysis protocol: After raw reads were preprocessed to remove errors, the CDR3 was defined following IMGT conventions as running from the conserved cysteine to phenylalanine. Clonality was calculated as 1 minus Shannon entropy normalized by log2 of the number of productive unique TCRs. Whether scalp clones were CD4 or CD8 was inferred by matching scalp TCRbeta sequences against CD4 and CD8 repertoires sorted from blood. TCRdb provides this immuneACCESS table in a form limited to in-frame rearrangements. Some clones are lacking; in checked studies, under half of them reflect an unresolved V gene, and why the rest are absent is not known. V, J and clone size reflect that table, while D and trimming were determined from the DNA. The sample table shows some 150,000 clones, and roughly nine tenths are seen once. Jointly, the top ten make up 13% of the sample.

The table lists this clone with a count of one. What antigen it recognizes has not been identified. It has no much larger one-base neighbor in the sample; base qualities were not kept. Source: CD8+ T cells sorted from blood, taken at week 4, from a patient treated with tofacitinib. The chain couples TRBV19 to TRBJ1-1, with the identity of the D gene unclear. This clonotype was sampled from a human donor with alopecia areata. CDR3 protein: CASSTVDENTEAFF. The nucleotide sequence is given as TGTGCCAGTAGTACCGTCGACGAGAACACTGAAGCTTTCTTT.